This is a list of T cell receptor beta chains from one sample in a study of cytomegalovirus exposure and HLA in healthy donors. Sequencing was performed with immunoSEQ multiplex PCR; in TCRdb, only in-frame clones are kept and a portion is missing. The sample has 65,000 to 90,000 clones, around 82% seen once. Sequences were obtained from PBMCs. The receptors originated from a man aged 18-30 years in good health and CMV-seronegative. Both conserved end residues are part of each CDR3. A D gene is named only where the DNA matches it firmly. Rows may omit the clone size; those that give it use once, few, many or a size class.

>NA|TRBJ1-4|11|TRBV29-1|NA
CSVSTGTLIIF
>NA|TRBJ2-3|16|TRBV11-2|NA
CASSLAPSEAPDTQYF
>NA|TRBJ2-5|16|TRBV5-6|NA
CASSTLTGVREETQYF
>NA|TRBJ1-4|12|TRBV4-2|NA
CASSQDGEKLFF
>NA|TRBJ1-2|12|TRBV5-6|NA
CASSLISYGYTF
>NA|TRBJ2-2|16|TRBV7-7|NA
CASSSAEGSGTGELFF
>NA|TRBJ2-7|15|TRBV27|NA
CASSWAATPSYEQYF
>NA|TRBJ2-5|13|TRBV29-1|TRBD2
CSVAGGPRETQYF
>NA|TRBJ1-2|17|TRBV30|NA
CAWIVLSERPLNYGYTF
>NA|TRBJ1-6|14|TRBV18|NA
CASSPPSLNSPLHF
>NA|TRBJ1-2|11|TRBV2|TRBD1
CASIGRGSWTF
>once|TRBJ2-7|13|TRBV7-2|NA
CASSLAGLDEQYF
>few|TRBJ1-3|15|TRBV30|TRBD1
CAWTAGGAAGNTIYF
>NA|TRBJ2-7|15|TRBV7-9|TRBD2
CASSRQRELGYEQYF
>NA|TRBJ1-5|14|TRBV7-2|NA
CASSLETLNQPQHF
>NA|TRBJ2-1|15|TRBV7-8|TRBD1
CASMTLAGGYNEQFF